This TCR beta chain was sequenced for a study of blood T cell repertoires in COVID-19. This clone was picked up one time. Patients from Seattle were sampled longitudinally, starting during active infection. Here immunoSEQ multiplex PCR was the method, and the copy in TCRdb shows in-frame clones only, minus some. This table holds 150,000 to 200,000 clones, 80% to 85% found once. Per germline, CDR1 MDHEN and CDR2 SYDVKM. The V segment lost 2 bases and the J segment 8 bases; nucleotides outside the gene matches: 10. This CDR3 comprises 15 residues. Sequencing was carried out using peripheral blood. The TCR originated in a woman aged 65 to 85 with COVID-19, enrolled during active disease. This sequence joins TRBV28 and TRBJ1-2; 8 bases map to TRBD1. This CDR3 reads CASSLETGDLGGYTF. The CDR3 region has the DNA TGTGCCAGCAGTTTAGAGACAGGGGACTTAGGGGGCTACACCTTC.